The rows below give T cell receptor beta chains drawn from one sample of a study of response to subunit inactivated influenza vaccine. TCRdb reanalysed the RT-PCR reads using MiXCR and keeps one entry per CDR3 protein. Of fewer than 750,000 distinct CDR3 sequences in the sample, 14% were seen once. The sample in question was PBMCs from blood, obtained 11 to 12 days after vaccination. The receptors were sampled from a man in his forties or fifties who received an inactivated influenza vaccine. The CDR3 runs from the conserved cysteine through the conserved F or W. D genes are given only for firm matches. Not all rows give a size; the values are once, few, many and, for expanded clones, a class.

size	J	D	V	DNA	CDR3
few	TRBJ2-1	TRBD2	TRBV27	TGTGCCAGCAGTTTTTTGGGGACTACACAAGTCTATGAGCAGTTCTTC	CASSFLGTTQVYEQFF
-	TRBJ2-7	TRBD2	TRBV28	TGTGCCAGCAGCCCGGGACTAGCGCTTTACTACGAGCAGTACTTC	CASSPGLALYYEQYF
many	TRBJ2-7	TRBD1	TRBV6-1	TGTGCCAGCAGTCCAACAGGGGGCCTCTACTCCTACGAGCAGTACTTC	CASSPTGGLYSYEQYF
-	TRBJ1-1	-	TRBV6-2/TRBV6-3	TGTGCCAGCAGTTACGGCGAGGTAGCTGCTTTCTTT	CASSYGEVAAFF
-	TRBJ1-4	-	TRBV7-8	TGTGCCAGCAGCCCCACAGGGTGGGATGAAAAACTGTTTTTT	CASSPTGWDEKLFF
few	TRBJ1-2	-	TRBV28	TGTGCCAGCAGTTCCTCAACCTATGGCTACACCTTC	CASSSSTYGYTF
-	TRBJ2-7	-	TRBV28	TGTGCCAGCAGTTTTAGTGGCGGGGTCTACGAGCAGTACTTC	CASSFSGGVYEQYF
few	TRBJ1-2	-	TRBV4-3	TGCGCCAGCAGCCAAGGCTTAGGGGGGGGCTATGGCTACACCTTC	CASSQGLGGGYGYTF
few	TRBJ1-2	-	TRBV2	TGTGCCAGCAGTGAAGCGGGCGGGACTAACTATGGCTACACCTTC	CASSEAGGTNYGYTF
many	TRBJ2-3	-	TRBV12-3/TRBV12-4	TGTGCCAGCAGTTTTAACAGAGCAGACGGGCAGTATTTT	CASSFNRADGQYF
-	TRBJ2-7	-	TRBV2	TGTGCCAGCAGTGAAGCGTGGAACGAGCAGTACTTC	CASSEAWNEQYF
-	TRBJ2-1	-	TRBV27	TGTGCCAGCAGTTCTTTTGGCGATGAGCAGTTCTTC	CASSSFGDEQFF
few	TRBJ1-2	-	TRBV20-1	TGCAGTGCTCCCTATTTCGGAAACTATGGCTACACCTTC	CSAPYFGNYGYTF
few	TRBJ2-7	-	TRBV20-1	TGCAGTGCTGTACAGGGTCCGGAGCAGTACTTC	CSAVQGPEQYF
many	TRBJ2-1	TRBD2	TRBV12-3/TRBV12-4	TGTGCCAGCAGGCTAGCGGGGGGACCCAATGAGCAGTTCTTC	CASRLAGGPNEQFF
-	TRBJ2-3	-	TRBV7-3	TGTGCCAGCAGCGCAGGGGACGGTAGAAGGACAGATACGCAGTATTTT	CASSAGDGRRTDTQYF
many	TRBJ1-5	TRBD1	TRBV6-1	TGTGCCAGCAGTGAAGGGACAGGGCGGCAGCCCCAGCATTTT	CASSEGTGRQPQHF
few	TRBJ2-5	-	TRBV5-1	TGCGCCAGCAGCTTGTTTGTTTACAGGGAAGAGACCCAGTACTTC	CASSLFVYREETQYF
few	TRBJ2-2	TRBD1	TRBV12-3/TRBV12-4	TGTGCCAGCTGGGACAGACCGAACACCGGGGAGCTGTTTTTT	CASWDRPNTGELFF
-	TRBJ2-4	-	TRBV5-1	TGCGCCAGCAGCTTGGGGACTTATTCGGAAAACATTCAGTACTTC	CASSLGTYSENIQYF
many	TRBJ2-7	-	TRBV5-1	TGCGCCAGCAGCTTGGTGGTCGGGGACCTCGCCGAGCAGTACTTC	CASSLVVGDLAEQYF
few	TRBJ1-5	-	TRBV20-1	TGCAGTGCCAGATTGAATAGCAATCAGCCCCAGCATTTT	CSARLNSNQPQHF
-	TRBJ2-7	TRBD1	TRBV5-1	TGCGCCAGCAGCTTGGAACAGGGGGCGCGCGAGCAGTACTTC	CASSLEQGAREQYF
few	TRBJ1-5	-	TRBV28	TGTGCCAGCAGGCGGGGAGGTGCGAATCAGCCCCAGCATTTT	CASRRGGANQPQHF
few	TRBJ2-7	TRBD1	TRBV28	TGTGCCAGCAGTACCCCAGGACAGGAAATAACCTACGAGCAGTACTTC	CASSTPGQEITYEQYF
many	TRBJ2-1	-	TRBV5-1	TGCGCCAGCACTCAGGACAGAGATGAGCAGTTCTTC	CASTQDRDEQFF
many	TRBJ2-5	TRBD2	TRBV5-1	TGCGCCAGCACCCCGACTAGCGGGAGTAAAGAGACCCAGTACTTC	CASTPTSGSKETQYF
few	TRBJ2-7	-	TRBV15	TGTGCCACCAGCTGGCAGGGGAGCTACGAGCAGTACTTC	CATSWQGSYEQYF
-	TRBJ2-7	TRBD1	TRBV7-2	TGTGCCAGCAGCATAATTCACGGACAGGGATCTTTCTACGAGCAGTACTTC	CASSIIHGQGSFYEQYF
-	TRBJ2-7	-	TRBV29-1	TGCAGCGTTGGAGACAGACCCTACGAGCAGTACTTC	CSVGDRPYEQYF
-	TRBJ2-7	-	TRBV5-1	TGCGCCAGCAGCATGGCCAGGGGACGTGCCGAGCAGTACTTC	CASSMARGRAEQYF
few	TRBJ1-2	TRBD1	TRBV20-1	TGCAGTGCAAACCAGCAGGGGGCTAACTATGGCTACACCTTC	CSANQQGANYGYTF
few	TRBJ1-1	TRBD1	TRBV18	TGTGCCAGCTCACAGAACAGGGGACCAAACACTGAAGCTTTCTTT	CASSQNRGPNTEAFF
-	TRBJ2-7	-	TRBV25-1	TGTGCCAGCAGTGCCAGGGCCCTGGGGTGCGAGCAGTACTTC	CASSARALGCEQYF
-	TRBJ2-2	-	TRBV20-1	TGCAGTGCTAGAGCCGGAAACTTGAACACCGGGGAGCTGTTTTTT	CSARAGNLNTGELFF
once	TRBJ2-2	TRBD1	TRBV7-2	TGTGCCAGCAGCTTCCGGACAGGGGTGACCGGGGAGCTGTTTTTT	CASSFRTGVTGELFF
-	TRBJ2-3	TRBD2	TRBV20-1	TGCAGTGCTCCCAATAGAGCGGGGGATAGCACAGATACGCAGTATTTT	CSAPNRAGDSTDTQYF
-	TRBJ2-1	-	TRBV28	TGTGCCAGCACCCGGGCCATATACAATGAGCAGTTCTTC	CASTRAIYNEQFF
few	TRBJ2-1	TRBD2	TRBV20-1	TGCAGTGGGAGGTCTCCGGGAGGGTACAATGAGCAGTTCTTC	CSGRSPGGYNEQFF
-	TRBJ2-1	-	TRBV30	TGTGCCTGGTCCGGCGCACCCATGGGCAATGAGCAGTTCTTC	CAWSGAPMGNEQFF
-	TRBJ1-2	TRBD1	TRBV30	TGTGCCTGGAGTGTACTGGGGACAGGGGGCCGTGGCTACACCTTC	CAWSVLGTGGRGYTF
many	TRBJ2-4	TRBD1	TRBV7-8	TGTGCCAGCAGCCCGGACAGGGCCCGAGCCAAAAACATTCAGTACTTC	CASSPDRARAKNIQYF
few	TRBJ1-6	-	TRBV7-2	TGTGCCTGCAGCCCCGCCTCGACCCTATCACCCCTCCACTTT	CACSPASTLSPLHF
many	TRBJ2-7	-	TRBV12-3/TRBV12-4	TGTGCCAGCAGTTTTGGGCTCTCCTACGAGCAGTACTTC	CASSFGLSYEQYF
few	TRBJ1-4	-	TRBV7-2	TGTGCCAGCAGCTTTTCACAGGTTCATAATGAAAAACTGTTTTTT	CASSFSQVHNEKLFF